One sample yielded the 27 T cell receptor beta chains listed below, sequenced in a study of PD-1 blockade in mismatch repair-deficient tumors. Assay used: immunoSEQ multiplex PCR; TCRdb lists only in-frame clones, some missing. The repertoire holds approximately 8,300 clones, with about 90% as singletons. What these receptors recognize is not known. Documented time point: approximately ten-day in vitro stimulation with candidate mutation-associated neoantigen peptide 1. Material: cells cultured in vitro, obtained from a patient treated with pembrolizumab. These receptors were taken from an adult with mismatch repair-deficient cancer.

This sequence joins TRBV6-5 and TRBJ2-7; TRBD2 aligns across 9 bases. V trimming: 2 bases; J trimming: 7 bases; junction bases outside the gene matches: 9. Germline values: CDR1 MNHEY, CDR2 SVGAGI. CDR3 length: 15 amino acids. The CDR3 nucleotides read TGTGCCAGCAGTTACGGGTTAGCGGGAGTGGGGGAGCAGTACTTC. Protein: CASSYGLAGVGEQYF.

This chain uses TRBV10-3 with TRBJ1-5, with 10 bases fitting TRBD1. The V gene's germline CDR1 is ENHRY and CDR2 SYGVKD. Trimming at V came to 2 bases and at J to 4 bases, leaving 8 bases not matched to a gene. CDR3 length equals 17 residues. CDR3 amino acids: CAISEGLRTGGNQPQHF. The CDR3 DNA reads as TGTGCCATCAGTGAGGGACTGCGGACAGGGGGTAATCAGCCCCAGCATTTT.

The chain is built from TRBV7-9 and TRBJ1-3; D is unclear. This CDR3 has 14 amino acids. Per the germline V gene, CDR1 is SEHNR and CDR2 is FQNEAQ (reference sequence). Trimming cost V 2 bases and J 2 bases, with 7 bases left between them. CDR3 sequence: CASSLMTPGNTIYF. The CDR3 DNA follows: TGTGCCAGCAGCTTAATGACACCTGGAAACACCATATATTTT.

This clone was recorded only once. This chain connects TRBV9 to TRBJ2-7; weak D call: TRBD2 (5 bases). Between the trimmed V and J ends, which lost 4 bases and 2 bases, there was a span of 10 bases. The CDR3 loop spans 13 amino acids. Germline values: CDR1 SGDLS, CDR2 YYNGEE. CDR3 sequence: CASSRGTTYEQYF. CDR3 nucleotides: TGTGCCAGCAGCCGGGGAACTACCTACGAGCAGTACTTC.

The genes are TRBV5-1 and TRBJ2-3, with 13 bases matching TRBD2. Looked up from germline, CDR1 is SGHRS and CDR2 is YFSETQ. With V trimmed by 5 bases and J by 6 bases, 3 bases remained unmatched. The length of the CDR3 is 14 residues. CDR3 protein: CASRSLAGGDTQYF. The CDR3 bases are TGCGCCAGCAGGTCACTAGCGGGAGGGGATACGCAGTATTTT.

The V and J genes are TRBV5-1 and TRBJ1-2, with 11 bases matching TRBD1. Germline lookup yields CDR1 SGHRS and CDR2 YFSETQ. The J segment lost 6 bases and the V segment lost 4 bases, leaving 5 bases of the junction unmatched. The CDR3 length is 14 residues. This CDR3 is CASSLGQGADGYTF. The CDR3 bases are TGCGCCAGCAGCCTAGGACAGGGGGCCGATGGCTACACCTTC.

Only one count was recorded for this clone. The sample holds other DNA sequences that translate to the same CDR3. The V and J genes are TRBV4-1 and TRBJ2-7, with TRBD1 matching over 8 bases. Trimming at V came to 1 base and at J to 1 base, leaving 0 bases not matched to a gene. Germline values: CDR1 MGHRA, CDR2 YSYEKL. CDR3 length: 14 residues. CDR3 sequence (DNA): TGCGCCAGCAGCCAAGGACAGGGGTCCTACGAGCAGTACTTC. Its protein is CASSQGQGSYEQYF.

In nucleotides, the CDR3 is TGTGCCAGCAGCTTAGTTTTAGTGAAGAACACTGAAGCTTTCTTT. Translated, it gives CASSLVLVKNTEAFF. The chain couples TRBV7-9 to TRBJ1-1; D not certain. V was clipped by 1 base and J by 1 base, with 10 bases between them. The CDR3 has 15 amino acids. The germline V gene encodes CDR1 SEHNR and CDR2 FQNEAQ (reference sequence).

The CDR3 sequence is CASSPSLAGAYEQYF. DNA for the CDR3: TGTGCCAGCAGCCCCAGTCTAGCGGGAGCCTACGAGCAGTACTTC. The chain links TRBV11-2 to TRBJ2-7; 10 nucleotides align to TRBD2. CDR3 length: 15 amino acids. Per germline, CDR1 SGHAT and CDR2 FQNNGV. With V trimmed by 5 bases and J by 2 bases, 6 bases remained unmatched. The variable domain in full, completed from reference TRBV11-2 and TRBJ2-7, reads EAGVAQSPRYKIIEKRQSVAFWCNPISGHATLYWYQQILGQGPKLLIQFQNNGVVDDSQLPKDRFSAERLKGVDSTLKIQPAKLEDSAVYLCASSPSLAGAYEQYFGPGTRLTVT.

The chain recombines TRBV18 with TRBJ1-4, with a weak D call TRBD1 (6 bases). The CDR3 is 16 residues long. The V gene lost 1 base and the J gene lost 2 bases, with 11 bases spanning the gap. Germline CDR1 is KGHSH and CDR2 is LQKENI. CDR3 sequence (DNA): TGTGCCAGCTCACCACTTTTGGGGGCTACTAATGAAAAACTGTTTTTT. Protein: CASSPLLGATNEKLFF.

The chain uses TRBV6-1 and TRBJ2-5; 8 nucleotides agree with TRBD2. V lost 3 bases, J lost 4 bases, and 4 bases stayed unmatched. Germline-derived CDR1 and CDR2 are MNHNS and SASEGT. This CDR3 region has 14 residues. Here the CDR3 reads CASSDGTRGETQYF. CDR3 coding DNA: TGTGCCAGCAGTGATGGGACTAGAGGAGAGACCCAGTACTTC.

The chain employs TRBV11-2 and TRBJ1-4, with D tentatively TRBD1 (5 bases). The germline V gene encodes CDR1 SGHAT and CDR2 FQNNGV. V lost 1 base, J lost 8 bases, and 14 bases lay in between. The CDR3 is 15 residues long. CDR3 DNA sequence: TGTGCCAGCAGCTTAGGGGGCAGGGTGATCGAAAAACTGTTTTTT. Translation: CASSLGGRVIEKLFF.

The chain has TRBV28 and TRBJ1-2; 9 nucleotides line up with TRBD1. The CDR3 consists of 16 residues. Germline CDR1 MDHEN, CDR2 SYDVKM. J gave up 1 base and V 5 bases, and 8 bases lay outside the gene matches. The CDR3 is CASSGTGHTYNYGYTF. In DNA, the CDR3 is TGTGCCAGCAGTGGGACAGGGCATACATATAACTATGGCTACACCTTC.

The genes are TRBV5-1 and TRBJ2-7; D is perhaps TRBD1 (7 bases). This CDR3 has 14 amino acids. V was clipped by 5 bases and J by 3 bases, with 15 bases between them. CDR1 and CDR2 (germline): SGHRS, YFSETQ. The CDR3: CASSTQGGHYEQYF. In DNA form, the CDR3 reads TGCGCCAGCAGTACCCAGGGGGGACACTACGAGCAGTACTTC.

The J gene is TRBJ1-5, the V gene TRBV28, with D unclear. This CDR3 region has 16 residues. Looked up from germline, CDR1 is MDHEN and CDR2 is SYDVKM. V dropped 6 bases and J dropped 0 bases, with 15 bases sitting between them. This CDR3 reads CASRPGRKNSNQPQHF. The CDR3 bases are TGTGCCAGCAGACCCGGAAGGAAGAATAGCAATCAGCCCCAGCATTTT.

The chain carries TRBV5-6 and TRBJ2-7; D gene ambiguous. The V gene's germline CDR1 is SGHDT and CDR2 YYEEEE. V was shortened by 3 bases and J by 4 bases, with 14 bases between the two germline ends. This CDR3 is built from 14 residues. CDR3: CASSSYYALYEQYF. The CDR3 DNA follows: TGTGCCAGCAGCTCCTACTATGCCCTATACGAGCAGTACTTC. Full variable domain (rest looked up from reference TRBV5-6 and TRBJ2-7): DAGVTQSPTHLIKTRGQQVTLRCSPKSGHDTVSWYQQALGQGPQFIFQYYEEEERQRGNFPDRFSGHQFPNYSSELNVNALLLGDSALYLCASSSYYALYEQYFGPGTRLTVT.

In DNA, the CDR3 is TGCGCCAGCAGCGTCCGGGGGGAGATATACAATGAGCAGTTCTTC. This sequence encodes CASSVRGEIYNEQFF. The rearrangement uses TRBV5-1 and TRBJ2-1, with 7 bases fitting TRBD2. This CDR3 has 15 amino acids. CDR1 is SGHRS, CDR2 YFSETQ, per germline. The V and J ends lost 4 bases and 4 bases, in that order; junction bases with no gene match: 8.

The V gene is TRBV18, the J gene TRBJ2-3; 11 bases agree with TRBD2. The CDR3 spans 16 residues. V shed 0 bases and J 3 bases; nucleotides not matched to a gene: 2. The germline CDR1 and CDR2 sequences are KGHSH and LQKENI. The CDR3 DNA is TGTGCCAGCTCACCACCGACTAGCGGGACAACAGATACGCAGTATTTT. It encodes CASSPPTSGTTDTQYF.

The J gene is TRBJ1-1, the V gene TRBV7-9; no definite D call. The CDR3 totals 13 residues. CDR1 and CDR2 (germline): SEHNR, FQNEAQ (reference sequence). V gave up 6 bases and J gave up 1 base, with 9 bases separating them. CDR3 sequence (DNA): TGTGCCAGCAGTCTCCAGAGGAACACTGAAGCTTTCTTT. It is translated as CASSLQRNTEAFF. The full variable domain, with the rest looked up from reference TRBV7-9 and TRBJ1-1, is DTGVSQNPRHKITKRGQNVTFRCDPISEHNRLYWYRQTLGQGPEFLTYFQNEAQLEKSRLLSDRFSAERPKGSFSTLEIQRTEQGDSAMYLCASSLQRNTEAFFGQGTRLTVV.

This clone was seen just once. V gene TRBV7-2 combines with J gene TRBJ2-1; D unresolved. Germline CDR1 SGHTA, CDR2 FQGNSA. The ends were cut back, 2 bases at V and 2 bases at J, with 1 base in the middle. This CDR3 has 12 amino acids. The DNA for the CDR3 is TGTGCCAGCAGCTTAACCTACAATGAGCAGTTCTTC. Residues: CASSLTYNEQFF. Full variable domain (outside the CDR3, taken from reference TRBV7-2 and TRBJ2-1): GAGVSQSPSNKVTEKGKDVELRCDPISGHTALYWYRQSLGQGLEFLIYFQGNSAPDKSGLPSDRFSAERTGGSVSTLTIQRTQQEDSAVYLCASSLTYNEQFFGPGTRLTVL.

The V call is TRBV19, the J call TRBJ1-5, with D possibly being TRBD1 (5 bases). V shed 8 bases and J shed 0 bases, with 11 bases lying between them. This CDR3 spans 14 amino acids. The germline V gene encodes CDR1 LNHDA and CDR2 SQIVND (reference sequence). The CDR3: CASYTGDSNQPQHF. In DNA form, the CDR3 reads TGTGCCAGTTATACAGGTGATAGCAATCAGCCCCAGCATTTT.

The chain combines TRBV30 with TRBJ2-7; D is ambiguous. Per the germline V gene, CDR1 is GTSNPN and CDR2 is SVGIG (reference sequence). The CDR3 spans 14 residues. Trimming took off 3 bases at V and 0 bases at J, with 12 bases between the two ends. As DNA, the CDR3 is TGTGCCTGGAGCCCCCCGGATTTCTCCTACGAGCAGTACTTC. Residues: CAWSPPDFSYEQYF.

This clone was seen only a few times. The J gene is TRBJ1-2, the V gene TRBV27, with D perhaps matching TRBD1 (6 bases). V lost 5 bases, J lost 4 bases, and 14 bases lay in between. This CDR3 region has 14 residues. The germline CDR1 and CDR2 sequences are MNHEY and SMNVEV (reference sequence). The CDR3 DNA is TGTGCCAGCAGTGCGGACAGTCTTGTCTATGGCTACACCTTC. It codes for CASSADSLVYGYTF.

The genes are TRBV9 and TRBJ2-1; D is ambiguous. Germline CDR1 SGDLS, CDR2 YYNGEE. The length of the CDR3 is 12 residues. Trimming removed 1 base at V and 9 bases at J, with 8 bases between. The CDR3 nucleotides are TGTGCCAGCAGCGTAATTCTTGGTGAGCAGTTCTTC. Translated, it gives CASSVILGEQFF.

This sequence joins TRBV25-1 and TRBJ2-6; 9 positions agree with TRBD1. Germline CDR1 and CDR2: MGHDK and SYGVNS. The CDR3 is 17 amino acids. The V and J ends lost 8 bases and 3 bases, in that order; junction bases with no gene match: 11. CDR3 sequence (DNA): TGTGCCAGCGGGGGTACAGGGGGCTTATTTGGGGCCAACGTCCTGACTTTC. This encodes CASGGTGGLFGANVLTF.

The V call is TRBV7-6, the J call TRBJ2-5, with TRBD1 as a possible D gene (5 bases). This CDR3 spans 14 amino acids. The germline V gene has CDR1 SGHVS and CDR2 FNYEAQ. V was clipped by 0 bases and J by 7 bases, with 12 bases between them. Here the CDR3 reads CASSLARQIGTQYF. The CDR3 DNA reads TGTGCCAGCAGCTTAGCGCGACAGATTGGGACCCAGTACTTC.

The rearrangement joins TRBV7-2 to TRBJ2-2; D perhaps matches TRBD2 (6 bases). The V end was cut by 1 base, the J end by 6 bases, with 12 bases between. CDR1 SGHTA and CDR2 FQGNSA come from the germline V gene. The CDR3 length is 15 residues. Here the CDR3 reads CASSLVVGGPGELFF. For the CDR3, the DNA is TGTGCCAGCAGCTTAGTCGTGGGAGGTCCCGGGGAGCTGTTTTTT.